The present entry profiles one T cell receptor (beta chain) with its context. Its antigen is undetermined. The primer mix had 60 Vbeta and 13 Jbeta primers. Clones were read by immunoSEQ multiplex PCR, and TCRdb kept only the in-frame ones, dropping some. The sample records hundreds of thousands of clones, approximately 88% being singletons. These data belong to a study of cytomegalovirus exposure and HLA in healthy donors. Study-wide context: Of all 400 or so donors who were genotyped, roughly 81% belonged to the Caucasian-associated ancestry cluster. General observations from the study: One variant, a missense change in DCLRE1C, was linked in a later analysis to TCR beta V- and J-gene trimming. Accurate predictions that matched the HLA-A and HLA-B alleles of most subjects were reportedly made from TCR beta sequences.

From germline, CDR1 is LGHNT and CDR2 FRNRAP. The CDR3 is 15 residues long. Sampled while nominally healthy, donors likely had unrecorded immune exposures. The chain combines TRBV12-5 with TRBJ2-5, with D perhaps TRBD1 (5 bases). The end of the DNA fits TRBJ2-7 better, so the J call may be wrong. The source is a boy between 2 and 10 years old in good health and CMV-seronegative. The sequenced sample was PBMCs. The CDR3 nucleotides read TGTGCTAGTGGTTTGCCAGGGCAGGGTACCCACGAGCAGTACTTC. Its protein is CASGLPGQGTHEQYF.